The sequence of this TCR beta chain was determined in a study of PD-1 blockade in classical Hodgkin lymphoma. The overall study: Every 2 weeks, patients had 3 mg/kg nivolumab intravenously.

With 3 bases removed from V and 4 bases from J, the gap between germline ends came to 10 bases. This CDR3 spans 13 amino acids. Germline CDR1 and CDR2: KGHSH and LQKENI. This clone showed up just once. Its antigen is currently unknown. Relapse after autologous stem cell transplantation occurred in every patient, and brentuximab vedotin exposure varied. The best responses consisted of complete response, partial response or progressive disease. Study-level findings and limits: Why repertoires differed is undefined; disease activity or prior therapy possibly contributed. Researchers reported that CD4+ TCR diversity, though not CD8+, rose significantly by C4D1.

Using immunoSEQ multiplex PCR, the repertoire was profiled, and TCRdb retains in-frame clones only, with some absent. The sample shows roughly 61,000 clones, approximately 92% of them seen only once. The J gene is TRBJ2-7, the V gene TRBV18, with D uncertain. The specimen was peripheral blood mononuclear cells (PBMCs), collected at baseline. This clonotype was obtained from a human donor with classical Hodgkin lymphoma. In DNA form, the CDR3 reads TGTGCCAGCTCACCCGTAGAGAGGTACGAGCAGTACTTC. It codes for CASSPVERYEQYF.